This entry lists 24 T cell receptor beta chains sequenced from one sample in a study of shared clonotypes between healthy human individuals. Assay used: immunoSEQ multiplex PCR; TCRdb lists only in-frame clones, some missing. The sample consists of some 1,600,000 clones, 98% of them appearing once. The source material was naive CD4+ T cells sorted from blood. The subset was: CD45RA+ positively selected. The receptors were gathered from a man aged 30 to 45 in good health.

The genes are TRBV7-8 and TRBJ1-5, with D unclear. CDR1 is SGHVS and CDR2 is FQNEAQ in the germline V gene. The CDR3 totals 15 residues. Trimming removed 0 bases from V and 10 bases from J, with 16 bases in between. The CDR3 DNA reads as TGTGCCAGCAGCTTAGCGAGCCCCGCCGTAAGACCCCAGCATTTT. Encoded protein: CASSLASPAVRPQHF.

The gene calls are TRBV20-1 and TRBJ2-1, with D hard to call. Germline V gene sequence: CDR1 DFQATT, CDR2 SNEGSKA (reference sequence). The CDR3 totals 11 residues. V was shortened by 3 bases and J by 9 bases, with 9 bases between the two germline ends. The CDR3 protein is CSASQVFEQFF. For the CDR3, the DNA is TGCAGTGCTAGTCAAGTATTTGAGCAGTTCTTC.

CDR3 nucleotide sequence: TGCGCCAGCAGCTTGGCTAGGGGGATGGATGAGCAGTTCTTC. It encodes CASSLARGMDEQFF. This chain joins TRBV5-1 and TRBJ2-1, with a possible D match to TRBD1 (6 bases). Germline V gene lookup returns CDR1 SGHRS and CDR2 YFSETQ. Trimming shortened V by 0 bases and J by 8 bases, and 12 bases separated the two germline ends. CDR3 length: 14 amino acids.

This chain joins TRBV2 and TRBJ1-1; 7 bases map to TRBD1. Germline CDR1 is SNHLY and CDR2 is FYNNEI. The V segment lost 6 bases and the J segment 5 bases; nucleotides outside the gene matches: 9. The CDR3 runs 14 residues. This CDR3 reads CASRAGTVRTEAFF. The DNA of the CDR3 is TGTGCCAGCAGAGCCGGGACAGTGAGAACTGAAGCTTTCTTT. Based on the CDR3 plus reference TRBV2 and TRBJ1-1, the full variable domain is EPEVTQTPSHQVTQMGQEVILRCVPISNHLYFYWYRQILGQKVEFLVSFYNNEISEKSEIFDDQFSVERPDGSNFTLKIRSTKLEDSAMYFCASRAGTVRTEAFFGQGTRLTVV.

The genes are TRBV5-1 and TRBJ2-5, with D perhaps matching TRBD2 (6 bases). Germline CDR1 reads SGHRS; CDR2 reads YFSETQ. Trimming took off 2 bases at V and 3 bases at J, with 11 bases between the two ends. CDR3 length: 14 residues. CDR3: CASSFAPGEETQYF. DNA for the CDR3: TGCGCCAGCAGCTTTGCGCCGGGGGAAGAGACCCAGTACTTC. Drawing the rest from reference TRBV5-1 and TRBJ2-5, the complete variable domain is KAGVTQTPRYLIKTRGQQVTLSCSPISGHRSVSWYQQTPGQGLQFLFEYFSETQRNKGNFPGRFSGRQFSNSRSEMNVSTLELGDSALYLCASSFAPGEETQYFGPGTRLLVL.

The rearrangement links TRBV5-1 to TRBJ2-7; possible D gene TRBD2, 6 bases. Trimming took off 3 bases at V and 4 bases at J, with 23 bases between the two ends. CDR3 length: 17 residues. Looked up from germline, CDR1 is SGHRS and CDR2 is YFSETQ. CDR3 residues: CASSYPPGSGLSYEQYF. CDR3 nucleotide sequence: TGCGCCAGCAGCTACCCCCCGGGTAGCGGACTTAGTTACGAGCAGTACTTC.

Here the CDR3 reads CASSPLVNTQYF. For the CDR3, the DNA is TGTGCCAGCAGCCCATTGGTGAATACGCAGTATTTT. The chain carries TRBV7-2 and TRBJ2-3; D unresolved. Trimming shortened V by 5 bases and J by 7 bases, and 10 bases separated the two germline ends. The CDR3 spans 12 residues. Germline CDR1 reads SGHTA; CDR2 reads FQGNSA.

This clone was counted a single time. This specimen includes other DNA sequences encoding the same CDR3. The chain couples TRBV28 to TRBJ2-4, with TRBD2 as a possible D gene (6 bases). V dropped 2 bases and J dropped 1 base, with 9 bases sitting between them. This CDR3 spans 15 amino acids. The germline CDR1 and CDR2 sequences are MDHEN and SYDVKM. The CDR3 coding sequence is TGTGCCAGCAGTTTACCGAGCGGGGCCAAAAACATTCAGTACTTC. It translates to CASSLPSGAKNIQYF.

J is TRBJ1-1 and V is TRBV30, with a weak D call TRBD1 (6 bases). There are 11 residues in the CDR3. From germline, CDR1 is GTSNPN and CDR2 SVGIG (reference sequence). V lost 3 bases, J lost 10 bases, and 12 bases lay in between. Here the CDR3 reads CAWRRTAGAFF. The CDR3 nucleotides read TGTGCCTGGAGACGGACAGCTGGAGCTTTCTTT.

The V gene is TRBV30, the J gene TRBJ2-7; D gene uncertain. This CDR3 has 11 residues. In germline, CDR1 is GTSNPN, CDR2 SVGIG (reference sequence). V lost 4 bases and J lost 2, with 6 bases in between. Written as DNA, the CDR3 is TGTGCCTGGACAGGAACCTACGAGCAGTACTTC. Encoded protein: CAWTGTYEQYF.

The genes are TRBV18 and TRBJ1-1; TRBD1 is a possible D gene (5 bases). V lost 2 bases to trimming and J lost 3 bases, with 16 bases between them. The CDR3 runs to 16 residues. CDR1 KGHSH and CDR2 LQKENI come from the germline V gene. This CDR3 is CASSPLRGTGDTEAFF. The CDR3 coding sequence is TGTGCCAGCTCACCATTACGGGGGACCGGGGACACTGAAGCTTTCTTT.

The V and J genes are TRBV28 and TRBJ2-1, with a possible D match to TRBD2 (6 bases). V lost 4 bases and J 6 bases, leaving 19 bases between the germline ends. Germline V gene sequence: CDR1 MDHEN, CDR2 SYDVKM. The length of the CDR3 is 16 residues. The CDR3 sequence: CASSSKRAEFFNEQFF. CDR3 in DNA: TGTGCCAGCAGTTCCAAGCGGGCCGAATTCTTCAATGAGCAGTTCTTC.

The V and J genes are TRBV11-3 and TRBJ2-1; perhaps D is TRBD1 or TRBD2 (5 bases each). Germline V gene lookup returns CDR1 SGHNT and CDR2 YENEEA. The CDR3 consists of 16 residues. V was clipped by 2 bases and J by 3 bases, with 14 bases between them. The CDR3, as DNA: TGTGCCAGCAGCTTATACTCCACGGGACGCTACAATGAGCAGTTCTTC. Its protein product is CASSLYSTGRYNEQFF.

J is TRBJ2-1 and V is TRBV5-1; D not certain. The CDR3 consists of 15 residues. Germline V gene sequence: CDR1 SGHRS, CDR2 YFSETQ. Trimming shortened V by 3 bases and J by 7 bases, and 17 bases separated the two germline ends. This CDR3 is CASSSTILFDNEQFF. For the CDR3, the DNA is TGCGCCAGCAGCTCCACGATTTTATTCGATAATGAGCAGTTCTTC.

The chain combines TRBV27 with TRBJ1-2; no clear D. The CDR3 extends over 14 amino acids. CDR1 is MNHEY, CDR2 SMNVEV, per germline (reference sequence). V lost 1 base, J lost 8 bases, and 14 bases lay in between. This CDR3 is CASSLLGRVGGYTF. For the CDR3, the DNA is TGTGCCAGCAGTTTATTAGGACGTGTTGGCGGCTACACCTTC.

The chain employs TRBV5-1 and TRBJ2-7; 10 bases line up with TRBD2. CDR1 SGHRS and CDR2 YFSETQ come from the germline V gene. The CDR3 contains 15 residues. V lost 1 base and J lost 12; bases outside the gene matches: 13. The CDR3 reads CASSLMLAGEDPPYF. The DNA for the CDR3 is TGCGCCAGCAGCTTGATGCTAGCGGGAGAGGATCCTCCGTACTTC.

The V gene is TRBV28, the J gene TRBJ2-3; 8 bases are a match to TRBD1. The trim removed 6 bases at V and 4 bases at J, leaving 9 bases unmatched. The CDR3 is 15 amino acids. Looked up from germline, CDR1 is MDHEN and CDR2 is SYDVKM. CDR3 in amino acids: CASSFDRGWADTQYF. The CDR3 region has the DNA TGTGCCAGCAGCTTCGACAGGGGTTGGGCAGATACGCAGTATTTT.

V is TRBV28 and J is TRBJ2-2; 9 bases are a match to TRBD2. The CDR3 length is 16 residues. CDR1 and CDR2 (germline): MDHEN, SYDVKM. Trimming removed 6 bases from V and 4 bases from J; junction bases left unmatched: 9. This chain's CDR3 is CASSQKRGAFTGELFF. The CDR3 nucleotides read TGTGCCAGCAGCCAGAAGCGGGGGGCCTTCACCGGGGAGCTGTTTTTT.

The rearrangement joins TRBV7-9 to TRBJ2-7; 14 nucleotides align to TRBD2. The germline V gene has CDR1 SEHNR and CDR2 FQNEAQ (reference sequence). V lost 1 base and J lost 6; bases outside the gene matches: 5. The CDR3 runs to 16 residues. The CDR3 sequence: CASSLGSGTSGSEQYF. In nucleotides, the CDR3 is TGTGCCAGCAGCTTAGGGTCCGGGACTAGCGGGAGCGAGCAGTACTTC.

The DNA for the CDR3 is TGTGCCAGTAGAAAGCCAGGGAAGGCTGAAGCTTTCTTT. Protein product: CASRKPGKAEAFF. The genes are TRBV19 and TRBJ1-1, with a possible D match to TRBD1 (5 bases). V lost 6 bases and J lost 6, with 14 bases in between. The length of the CDR3 is 13 residues. Germline V gene lookup returns CDR1 LNHDA and CDR2 SQIVND (reference sequence).

The chain joins TRBV19 to TRBJ2-7; D not certain. CDR1 is LNHDA and CDR2 is SQIVND in the germline V gene (reference sequence). V was cut by 2 bases and J by 1 base, with 12 bases left in between. There are 15 residues in the CDR3. Written as DNA, the CDR3 is TGTGCCAGTAGTATATCCGGACCGTTATCCTACGAGCAGTACTTC. Protein product: CASSISGPLSYEQYF.

V usage is TRBV5-1 and J usage is TRBJ2-1; no reliable D call. The length of the CDR3 is 13 residues. Germline loops: CDR1 SGHRS, CDR2 YFSETQ. The germline V and J ends were trimmed by 4 bases and 3 bases, with 8 bases remaining between them. CDR3 sequence (DNA): TGCGCCAGCAGCCTCAACTACTACAATGAGCAGTTCTTC. Translated: CASSLNYYNEQFF.

V usage is TRBV6-5 and J usage is TRBJ2-7; TRBD1 matches 10 bases. The CDR3 is made up of 15 amino acids. Germline V CDR1 and CDR2: MNHEY, SVGAGI. The V gene end was trimmed by 0 bases and the J gene end by 4 bases; junction bases not matched to a gene: 3. The CDR3 sequence is CASSYSTGGRYEQYF. The CDR3 DNA reads as TGTGCCAGCAGTTACTCGACAGGGGGCCGGTACGAGCAGTACTTC.

The chain joins TRBV5-1 to TRBJ2-5, with D perhaps matching TRBD1 or TRBD2 (5 bases each). The CDR3 consists of 14 residues. The V and J ends lost 4 bases and 1 base respectively, with 11 bases between them. Germline assignment: CDR1 SGHRS and CDR2 YFSETQ. CDR3 in amino acids: CASSARDLQETQYF. CDR3 DNA sequence: TGCGCCAGCAGCGCAAGGGACCTCCAAGAGACCCAGTACTTC. Looking up the rest from reference TRBV5-1 and TRBJ2-5 gives the full variable domain: KAGVTQTPRYLIKTRGQQVTLSCSPISGHRSVSWYQQTPGQGLQFLFEYFSETQRNKGNFPGRFSGRQFSNSRSEMNVSTLELGDSALYLCASSARDLQETQYFGPGTRLLVL.